A single sample gave rise to the 7 T cell receptor beta chains below, sequenced in a study of T cells in Graves' hyperthyroidism and ophthalmopathy. From RNA transcripts, TCR beta CDR3 regions were amplified. When the TCR CDR3 underwent first-round RT-PCR, the HTBI primer set was used. Via MiXCR, TCRdb re-called the multiplex PCR reads, giving one row per CDR3 protein. The sample shows about 640,000 distinct CDR3 sequences, around 20% of them seen only once. Sequenced: blood. These receptors were taken from a man aged 30-40 years with Graves' ophthalmopathy.

The chain couples TRBV20-1 to TRBJ2-1; 9 nucleotides agree with TRBD1. V dropped 1 base and J dropped 7; count of bases not matched to a gene: 5. The CDR3 is made up of 14 amino acids. Germline assignment: CDR1 DFQATT and CDR2 SNEGSKA (reference sequence). The CDR3 DNA reads TGCAGTGCTAGAGGGGACAGGGTTGTGAATGAGCAGTTCTTC. It is translated as CSARGDRVVNEQFF.

The gene calls are TRBV27 and TRBJ2-7; TRBD2 agrees at 7 bases. The V segment lost 5 bases and the J segment 3 bases; nucleotides outside the gene matches: 7. The CDR3 runs 14 residues. The V gene's germline CDR1 is MNHEY and CDR2 SMNVEV (reference sequence). The CDR3 DNA sequence: TGTGCCAGCAGTCGAGGGGCTAGCGGCTACGAGCAGTACTTC. Its protein product is CASSRGASGYEQYF.

This clonotype was observed at least ten times. V and J are TRBV7-3 and TRBJ2-2; no clear D. Trimming pared 5 bases from V and 4 bases from J, leaving 8 bases between. The CDR3 consists of 13 residues. Germline CDR1 reads SGHTA; CDR2 reads FQGTGA. The CDR3 spells CASSQVATGELFF. For the CDR3, the DNA is TGTGCCAGCAGCCAAGTGGCCACCGGGGAGCTGTTTTTT.

This clonotype was detected many times. The chain joins TRBV12-3 or TRBV12-4 to TRBJ1-3; D gene unclear. V shed 5 bases and J shed 5 bases, with 13 bases lying between them. This CDR3 spans 14 amino acids. CDR3 DNA: TGTGCCAGCAGTCACCCAGTTCGACGAAACACCATATATTTT. This codes for CASSHPVRRNTIYF.

This clonotype was counted at least ten times. This chain connects TRBV20-1 to TRBJ2-1; D unresolved. The germline CDR1 and CDR2 sequences are DFQATT and SNEGSKA (reference sequence). The CDR3 is made up of 14 amino acids. Trimming left V 6 bases short and J 7 bases short, with 19 bases between. The CDR3: CSARPTMWGNEQFF. The CDR3 DNA reads TGCAGTGCGAGGCCCACCATGTGGGGTAATGAGCAGTTCTTC.

This clonotype has just a few counts. The CDR3 region is CSVSIIRQRAYNEQFF. The CDR3 DNA sequence: TGCAGTGTATCCATAATCCGACAGCGCGCCTACAATGAGCAGTTCTTC. This chain links TRBV20-1 with TRBJ2-1, with TRBD1 as a possible D gene (5 bases). CDR3 size: 16 residues. Deletions cut 7 bases from V and 2 bases from J, with 21 bases between. CDR1 and CDR2 from the germline V gene are DFQATT and SNEGSKA (reference sequence).

The rearrangement links TRBV24-1 to TRBJ1-3, with 9 nucleotides matching TRBD1. The CDR3 sequence is 16 residues long. V trimming: 6 bases; J trimming: 0 bases; junction bases outside the gene matches: 5. Germline lookup yields CDR1 KGHDR and CDR2 SFDVKD. The CDR3 loop is CATSPGTGSSGNTIYF. Here the CDR3 DNA reads TGTGCCACCAGTCCCGGGACAGGGAGCTCTGGAAACACCATATATTTT.